The 31 T cell receptor beta chains below were found in one sample sequenced in a study of molecular identifiers for immune sequencing clone quantification. TCRdb processed the PCR reads anew with MiXCR; each CDR3 protein has one entry. The table includes some 320,000 distinct CDR3 sequences, 20% to 25% detected once. Sample: naive CD8+ T cells from blood, with Jurkat cell RNA spiked in. Subset reported: FACS-sorted CD8+CD4-CCR7+CD45RA+ naive T cells. All receptors derive from a human donor in good health. Some libraries in this study had Jurkat cell RNA spiked in.

This clonotype was seen repeatedly, ten times or more. The chain couples TRBV4-1 to TRBJ2-7; possibly TRBD2 for D (5 bases). V gave up 1 base and J gave up 5 bases, with 21 bases separating them. Germline-derived CDR1 and CDR2 are MGHRA and YSYEKL. The CDR3 is 17 residues long. The CDR3 sequence: CASSQVPGGRGSDEQYF. The CDR3 DNA sequence: TGCGCCAGCAGCCAAGTTCCGGGCGGTCGGGGTTCCGACGAGCAGTACTTC.

About this clonotype: Since a much larger clone is just one base distant, this may be a read error. This rearrangement joins TRBV19 to TRBJ2-5; D unclear. Germline CDR1 LNHDA, CDR2 SQIVND (reference sequence). The CDR3 contains 11 residues. The CDR3 protein is CAGSRGETQYF. In nucleotides, the CDR3 is TGTGCCGGTAGCAGAGGAGAGACCCAGTACTTC.

The rearrangement uses TRBV5-6 and TRBJ2-6; D not certain. V lost 2 bases and J 0 bases, leaving 9 bases between the germline ends. Germline CDR1 is SGHDT and CDR2 is YYEEEE. This CDR3 has 16 residues. This chain's CDR3 is CASSFLYISGANVLTF. CDR3 coding DNA: TGTGCCAGCAGCTTTCTCTACATCTCTGGGGCCAACGTCCTGACTTTC.

In the case of this clonotype: This clone may be a read error of a much larger clone one base away. The V and J genes are TRBV7-9 and TRBJ2-1; perhaps TRBD1 as D (5 bases). Germline CDR1 and CDR2: SEHNR and FQNEAQ (reference sequence). The CDR3 consists of 15 residues. The CDR3 loop is CASSPVTGAYNERFF. The CDR3 region has the DNA TGTGCCAGCAGCCCTGTAACTGGGGCCTACAATGAGCGGTTCTTC.

Ten or more counts support this clonotype. The chain combines TRBV27 with TRBJ1-5, with D possibly matching TRBD1 (5 bases). The ends were cut back, 5 bases at V and 4 bases at J, with 9 bases in the middle. This CDR3 region has 13 residues. Germline loops: CDR1 MNHEY, CDR2 SMNVEV (reference sequence). CDR3 amino acids: CASSQGDNQPQHF. In DNA, the CDR3 is TGTGCCAGCAGTCAAGGGGATAATCAGCCCCAGCATTTT.

This clonotype has a count of ten or more. The chain carries TRBV4-3 and TRBJ1-1, with D unresolved. Trimming cost V 1 base and J 0 bases, with 9 bases left between them. The germline V gene encodes CDR1 LGHNA and CDR2 YSLEER. This CDR3 is 15 amino acids long. The CDR3 bases are TGCGCCAGCAGCCAAGGCGGTTTAATGAACACTGAAGCTTTCTTT. Its protein product is CASSQGGLMNTEAFF.

The chain uses TRBV28 and TRBJ1-5, with 8 bases aligning to TRBD1. This CDR3 spans 21 amino acids. Germline CDR1 MDHEN, CDR2 SYDVKM. J was trimmed by 0 bases and V by 4 bases; bases with no gene match: 20. The DNA of the CDR3 is TGTGCCAGCAGTTCCTCGCGGCGACTGGACAGGGAGGGAGATAGCAATCAGCCCCAGCATTTT. Encoded protein: CASSSSRRLDREGDSNQPQHF.

This clonotype showed up just a few times. V is TRBV3-1 and J is TRBJ2-5; 14 bases fit TRBD2. V was clipped by 3 bases and J by 2 bases; unmatched bases: 8. Germline lookup yields CDR1 LGHDT and CDR2 YNNKEL (reference sequence). The CDR3 totals 18 residues. The CDR3 nucleotides are TGTGCCAGCAGCCACTTGACTAGCGGGGGGGCGGGGCAAGAGACCCAGTACTTC. This encodes CASSHLTSGGAGQETQYF.

The chain uses TRBV11-2 and TRBJ2-1; 11 nucleotides match TRBD1. From germline, CDR1 is SGHAT and CDR2 FQNNGV. This CDR3 comprises 19 residues. The J segment lost 1 base and the V segment lost 0 bases, leaving 8 bases of the junction unmatched. Here the CDR3 DNA reads TGTGCCAGCAGCTTAGAGGACAGGGGGCCTACGTTGTCCTACAATGAGCAGTTCTTC. It codes for CASSLEDRGPTLSYNEQFF.

To note about this clonotype: A single base separates this from a much larger clone, so it may be a read error. The chain combines TRBV6-5 with TRBJ2-3; no clear D gene. The CDR3 consists of 13 residues. Germline V gene data show CDR1 as MNHEY and CDR2 as SVGAGI. CDR3 in DNA: TGTGCCAACAGTTACGCCATCACAGATACGCAGTATTTT. It translates to CANSYAITDTQYF.

This clonotype occurred many times. The gene calls are TRBV20-1 and TRBJ2-7; 7 nucleotides match TRBD2. The CDR3 has 13 residues. Germline CDR1 DFQATT, CDR2 SNEGSKA (reference sequence). Trimming at V came to 3 bases and at J to 7 bases, leaving 9 bases not matched to a gene. Written as DNA, the CDR3 is TGCAGTGCTAGCGGCGCGGGAGAGTGGGAGCAGTACTTC. Translated: CSASGAGEWEQYF.

This clonotype was counted at least ten times. V usage is TRBV7-9 and J usage is TRBJ1-1; D is unresolved. V gave up 5 bases and J gave up 1 base, with 11 bases separating them. Germline lookup yields CDR1 SEHNR and CDR2 FQNEAQ (reference sequence). This CDR3 comprises 14 residues. The CDR3 nucleotides read TGTGCCAGCAGCCGGGCCAGCGAGAACACTGAAGCTTTCTTT. As protein: CASSRASENTEAFF.

There are a few counts of this clonotype. A much larger clone sits a single nucleotide away, making a read error possible. The chain couples TRBV4-3 to TRBJ1-6; D is possibly TRBD1 (5 bases). V lost 1 base to trimming and J lost 7 bases, with 17 bases between them. The CDR3 runs to 17 residues. The germline gives CDR1 LGHNA, CDR2 YSLEER. CDR3 sequence reads: CASSQAPHRSGNSPLHF. CDR3 nucleotides: TGCGCCAGCAGCCAAGCCCCGCACAGGTCTGGGAATTCACCCCTCCACTTT.

This clonotype came up a few times. One end of the junction fails to match germline, which may point to a read error. The chain recombines TRBV27 with TRBJ2-6, with TRBD1 identical over 12 bases. CDR3 length: 18 residues. Germline values: CDR1 MNHEY, CDR2 SMNVEV (reference sequence). The CDR3 loop is CASSLSGTGGSGANVLAF. CDR3 in DNA: TGTGCCAGCAGTTTATCAGGGACAGGGGGCTCAGGGGCCAACGTCCTGGCTTTC.

This clonotype was seen many times. V and J are TRBV27 and TRBJ2-7; 8 nucleotides align to TRBD2. This CDR3 contains 15 residues. Germline V gives CDR1 MNHEY, CDR2 SMNVEV (reference sequence). V was pared by 2 bases and J by 0 bases, with 3 bases of the junction left unmatched. The CDR3 nucleotides are TGTGCCAGCAGTTTAAAGAGCGGGAGCTCCTACGAGCAGTACTTC. Encoded protein: CASSLKSGSSYEQYF.

This clonotype was seen ten or more times. The V gene is TRBV7-9, the J gene TRBJ2-3; TRBD2 matches at 9 bases. V lost 5 bases to trimming and J lost 2 bases; unmatched junction nucleotides: 8. There are 16 residues in the CDR3. CDR1 is SEHNR and CDR2 is FQNEAQ in the germline V gene (reference sequence). CDR3 nucleotides: TGTGCCAGCAGCAAACGACTAGCGGCAGACACAGATACGCAGTATTTT. Protein product: CASSKRLAADTDTQYF.

This clonotype was detected ten times or more. CDR3 in DNA: TGCAGCGTTGTGGGTGAGGTCGAGACCCAGTACTTC. Its translation is CSVVGEVETQYF. The J gene is TRBJ2-5, the V gene TRBV29-1; no clear D. The V gene's germline CDR1 is SQVTM and CDR2 ANQGSEA. V was pared by 4 bases and J by 5 bases, with 11 bases between. The CDR3 has 12 amino acids.

About this clonotype itself: A much larger clone lies one base from this, so it may be a read error. The chain employs TRBV6-5 and TRBJ1-1; D might be TRBD1 (5 bases). Germline-derived CDR1 and CDR2 are MNHEY and SVGAGI. The CDR3 is 14 residues long. The CDR3 DNA reads TGTGCCAGCAGTTTCGGACAAAGGAACACTGGAGCTTTCTTT. Translation gives CASSFGQRNTGAFF.

The chain recombines TRBV12-3 or TRBV12-4 with TRBJ1-1; D not resolved. The CDR3 spans 15 residues. V lost 4 bases, J lost 0 bases, and 12 bases lay in between. CDR3: CASSSDVNLNTEAFF. As DNA, the CDR3 is TGTGCCAGCAGTTCCGATGTGAATTTGAACACTGAAGCTTTCTTT.

This clonotype came up once. A much larger clone lies one base from this, so it may be a read error. The chain uses TRBV5-1 and TRBJ2-5; 7 positions match TRBD2. The CDR3 totals 16 residues. Germline CDR1 is SGHRS and CDR2 is YFSETQ. Trimming took 0 bases from V and 5 from J; bases not matched to a gene: 10. The CDR3 DNA reads as TGCGCCAGCAGCTTGGTGTCGCGGGAGAGCCCCGAGACCCAGTACTTC. Its protein is CASSLVSRESPETQYF.

This clonotype was counted ten times or more. The chain carries TRBV12-3 or TRBV12-4 and TRBJ2-2, with 7 bases lining up with TRBD1. The CDR3 sequence is 16 residues long. V shed 5 bases and J 6 bases; nucleotides not matched to a gene: 12. This CDR3 is CASSPRQGRIAGELFF. The CDR3 bases are TGTGCCAGCAGTCCCCGACAGGGTAGGATCGCCGGGGAGCTGTTTTTT.

In its sample, this clonotype was seen many times. The rearrangement uses TRBV7-9 and TRBJ2-2, with TRBD1 identical over 8 bases. Looked up from germline, CDR1 is SEHNR and CDR2 is FQNEAQ (reference sequence). V lost 6 bases to trimming and J lost 3 bases; unmatched junction nucleotides: 9. The CDR3 spans 16 residues. CDR3 bases: TGTGCCAGCAGTTCTCGACAGGGGTTGGACACCGGGGAGCTGTTTTTT. The encoded protein is CASSSRQGLDTGELFF.

This clonotype was recorded many times. The chain joins TRBV27 to TRBJ2-7; possible D gene TRBD1, 5 bases. Germline lookup yields CDR1 MNHEY and CDR2 SMNVEV (reference sequence). V was shortened by 3 bases and J by 0 bases, with 9 bases between the two germline ends. The CDR3 totals 14 residues. The CDR3 DNA reads TGTGCCAGCAGTTTGACAGTGACCTCCTACGAGCAGTACTTC. Amino acids: CASSLTVTSYEQYF.

There are many counts of this clonotype. The CDR3 loop is CASSLAGDSNQPQHF. The CDR3 DNA is TGCGCCAGCAGCTTGGCCGGAGATAGCAATCAGCCCCAGCATTTT. The rearrangement joins TRBV5-1 to TRBJ1-5; D is uncertain. The V gene's germline CDR1 is SGHRS and CDR2 YFSETQ. The CDR3 spans 15 residues. Trimming removed 0 bases from V and 0 bases from J, with 7 bases in between.

This clonotype has more than one count but fewer than ten. The rearrangement uses TRBV10-2 and TRBJ2-5, with D tentatively TRBD1 (6 bases). The germline CDR1 and CDR2 sequences are WSHSY and SAAADI. The CDR3 contains 15 residues. V dropped 3 bases and J dropped 0 bases, with 11 bases sitting between them. Here the CDR3 DNA reads TGCGCCAGCAGTGACGGGACAACGTACCAAGAGACCCAGTACTTC. Translated: CASSDGTTYQETQYF.

This clonotype showed up many times. This chain joins TRBV27 and TRBJ2-4; D is perhaps TRBD1 (5 bases). CDR1 MNHEY and CDR2 SMNVEV come from the germline V gene (reference sequence). The V gene lost 5 bases and the J gene lost 0 bases, with 8 bases spanning the gap. CDR3 length: 14 residues. In nucleotides, the CDR3 is TGTGCCAGCAGTCCAGGGCTAGCCAAAAACATTCAGTACTTC. Its protein is CASSPGLAKNIQYF.

This clonotype was detected ten times or more. The chain employs TRBV27 and TRBJ2-7; 9 bases agree with TRBD1. The germline V gene has CDR1 MNHEY and CDR2 SMNVEV (reference sequence). After removal of 10 bases from V and 4 bases from J, the junction contained 5 bases not matched to a gene. CDR3 length: 12 amino acids. The CDR3 DNA reads TGTGCCACAACGGACAGGGGATACGAGCAGTACTTC. Its protein is CATTDRGYEQYF.

In this sample, this clonotype turned up many times. The chain is built from TRBV7-6 and TRBJ2-7; 9 nucleotides line up with TRBD1. CDR3 size: 14 residues. V trimming: 5 bases; J trimming: 3 bases; junction bases outside the gene matches: 5. Germline V gives CDR1 SGHVS, CDR2 FNYEAQ. CDR3 nucleotide sequence: TGTGCCAGCAGCCGCGGGACAGGGATCTACGAGCAGTACTTC. The encoded protein is CASSRGTGIYEQYF.

The V gene is TRBV6-2 or TRBV6-3, the J gene TRBJ2-5; D unresolved. Trimming cost V 6 bases and J 3 bases, with 8 bases left between them. There are 12 residues in the CDR3. Germline-derived CDR1 and CDR2 are MNHEY and SVGEGT. CDR3 residues: CASRRLEETQYF. The CDR3 DNA follows: TGTGCCAGCAGGAGGTTAGAAGAGACCCAGTACTTC.

The rearrangement links TRBV11-2 to TRBJ2-3; 10 nucleotides align to TRBD1. Germline CDR1 and CDR2: SGHAT and FQNNGV. This CDR3 contains 14 residues. With V trimmed by 5 bases and J by 5 bases, 4 bases remained unmatched. CDR3 nucleotides: TGTGCCAGCAGCGCCTGGACAGGGGGAGATACGCAGTATTTT. Its translation: CASSAWTGGDTQYF.

This clonotype showed up many times. The V gene is TRBV28, the J gene TRBJ2-3; perhaps TRBD2 as D (7 bases). Germline CDR1 is MDHEN and CDR2 is SYDVKM. Trimming stripped 6 bases from V and 2 bases from J, with 27 bases between. This CDR3 has 19 residues. The CDR3 is CASSNLGGGQDRFTDTQYF. CDR3 bases: TGTGCCAGCAGCAATCTGGGGGGAGGGCAGGACAGATTCACAGATACGCAGTATTTT.